The rows below give T cell receptor beta chains drawn from one sample of a study of CD8 T cells in ankylosing spondylitis. TCRdb itself ran the 5' RACE reads through MiXCR, one entry per CDR3 protein. This table has fewer than 250,000 distinct CDR3 sequences, around 19% appearing once. The source material was blood, either unsorted or a sorted T cell fraction (not recorded which). The receptors originated from a male donor with ankylosing spondylitis. CDR3s include the opening cysteine and the closing phenylalanine or tryptophan. A D gene is named only where the DNA matches it firmly. Clone size is shown for a subset of rows, as once, few, many or a class of expanded clone.

clone size	D gene	V gene	J gene	CDR3 protein	CDR3 DNA
NA	TRBD1	TRBV12-3/TRBV12-4	TRBJ1-4	CARSISDRVEANEKLFF	TGTGCCCGCAGCATATCGGACAGGGTGGAAGCTAATGAAAAACTGTTTTTT
NA	TRBD1	TRBV11-2	TRBJ1-1	CASSPRTGGAEGIINTEAFF	TGTGCCAGCAGCCCCCGGACAGGGGGCGCAGAGGGGATCATCAACACTGAAGCTTTCTTT
NA	NA	TRBV7-9	TRBJ2-1	CASSFPSRNEQFF	TGTGCCAGCAGCTTTCCCTCTAGGAATGAGCAGTTCTTC
many	NA	TRBV29-1	TRBJ2-7	CSVEVGTYEQYF	TGCAGCGTTGAGGTCGGCACCTACGAGCAGTACTTC
few	TRBD2	TRBV7-9	TRBJ2-7	CASSLAGGAYEQYF	TGTGCCAGCAGCTTAGCGGGGGGGGCCTACGAGCAGTACTTC
few	NA	TRBV7-9	TRBJ1-2	CASSLEAGGFYGYTF	TGTGCCAGCAGCTTAGAGGCCGGGGGATTCTATGGCTACACCTTC
NA	TRBD1	TRBV12-3/TRBV12-4	TRBJ1-2	CASSRRDRVDYGYTF	TGTGCCAGCAGTCGGCGGGACAGGGTCGACTATGGCTACACCTTC
NA	NA	TRBV29-1	TRBJ2-7	CSGTGPYEQYF	TGCAGCGGAACAGGGCCCTACGAGCAGTACTTC
few	TRBD2	TRBV12-3/TRBV12-4	TRBJ2-5	CASSPGLAGAWETQYF	TGTGCCAGCAGTCCTGGACTAGCGGGAGCCTGGGAGACCCAGTACTTC
many	NA	TRBV14	TRBJ1-1	CASSQERWTMNTEAFF	TGTGCCAGCAGCCAAGAGAGGTGGACAATGAACACTGAAGCTTTCTTT
few	TRBD2	TRBV20-1	TRBJ2-3	CSARREADTQYF	TGCAGTGCTAGGCGGGAGGCAGATACGCAGTATTTT
NA	NA	TRBV9	TRBJ2-7	CASSVEGGATYEQYF	TGTGCCAGCAGCGTAGAGGGCGGAGCCACCTACGAGCAGTACTTC
NA	NA	TRBV4-3	TRBJ2-3	CASSQGAVSTDTQYF	TGCGCCAGCAGCCAAGGGGCAGTCAGCACAGATACGCAGTATTTT
NA	NA	TRBV10-3	TRBJ1-6	CAISESRGGDSPLHF	TGTGCCATCAGTGAGTCGAGGGGAGGAGATTCACCCCTCCACTTT
NA	NA	TRBV19	TRBJ2-3	CASSLDLLVDTQYF	TGTGCCAGTAGCTTGGATCTACTGGTAGATACGCAGTATTTT
few	NA	TRBV7-9	TRBJ1-5	CASSGPGANQPQHF	TGTGCCAGCAGCGGACCGGGGGCGAATCAGCCCCAGCATTTT
many	TRBD1	TRBV6-2/TRBV6-3	TRBJ2-7	CASSWDRHYEQYF	TGTGCCAGCAGTTGGGACAGGCACTACGAGCAGTACTTC
NA	TRBD2	TRBV9	TRBJ2-2	CAISASTSESNTGELFF	TGTGCCATCAGCGCTTCGACTAGCGAGTCGAACACCGGGGAGCTGTTTTTT
few	TRBD2	TRBV6-1	TRBJ2-2	CASSPHLAGGPTGELFF	TGTGCCAGCAGCCCCCACCTAGCGGGAGGCCCAACCGGGGAGCTGTTTTTT
NA	TRBD2	TRBV6-5	TRBJ2-1	CASSYGLAGGGEQFF	TGTGCCAGCAGTTACGGCCTAGCGGGAGGGGGTGAGCAGTTCTTC
NA	TRBD2	TRBV10-2	TRBJ2-7	CASTTGGRYEQYF	TGCGCCAGCACGACGGGGGGGAGGTACGAGCAGTACTTC
NA	NA	TRBV13	TRBJ2-1	CASSLVAASYNEQFF	TGTGCCAGCAGCTTAGTAGCGGCCTCCTACAATGAGCAGTTCTTC
NA	NA	TRBV29-1	TRBJ2-7	CSPSQGSSYEQYF	TGCAGCCCTTCCCAGGGGAGCTCCTACGAGCAGTACTTC
few	TRBD2	TRBV15	TRBJ2-1	CATSSILAGGSYNEQFF	TGTGCCACCAGCAGCATCCTAGCGGGGGGATCCTACAATGAGCAGTTCTTC
few	NA	TRBV5-1	TRBJ2-1	CASRRGGTYNEQFF	TGCGCCAGCAGGAGGGGGGGGACCTACAATGAGCAGTTCTTC
NA	NA	TRBV4-2	TRBJ2-2	CASSQDLAGLNTGELFF	TGTGCCAGCAGCCAAGACCTGGCGGGACTTAACACCGGGGAGCTGTTTTTT
few	NA	TRBV19	TRBJ2-7	CASSGGVGYEQYF	TGTGCCAGTAGCGGGGGTGTAGGCTACGAGCAGTACTTC
few	TRBD1	TRBV20-1	TRBJ2-7	CSATGTVPPYEQYF	TGCAGTGCAACCGGGACAGTCCCCCCCTACGAGCAGTACTTC
NA	NA	TRBV15	TRBJ2-1	CATSRVSDSYNEQFF	TGTGCCACCAGCAGAGTGTCGGACTCCTACAATGAGCAGTTCTTC
few	TRBD2	TRBV20-1	TRBJ2-7	CSARLPGGPYEQYF	TGCAGTGCTAGACTTCCGGGGGGGCCCTACGAGCAGTACTTC
NA	TRBD2	TRBV6-5	TRBJ2-7	CASSLGREGKNVEQYF	TGTGCCAGCAGTTTGGGTCGGGAGGGCAAAAACGTCGAGCAGTACTTC